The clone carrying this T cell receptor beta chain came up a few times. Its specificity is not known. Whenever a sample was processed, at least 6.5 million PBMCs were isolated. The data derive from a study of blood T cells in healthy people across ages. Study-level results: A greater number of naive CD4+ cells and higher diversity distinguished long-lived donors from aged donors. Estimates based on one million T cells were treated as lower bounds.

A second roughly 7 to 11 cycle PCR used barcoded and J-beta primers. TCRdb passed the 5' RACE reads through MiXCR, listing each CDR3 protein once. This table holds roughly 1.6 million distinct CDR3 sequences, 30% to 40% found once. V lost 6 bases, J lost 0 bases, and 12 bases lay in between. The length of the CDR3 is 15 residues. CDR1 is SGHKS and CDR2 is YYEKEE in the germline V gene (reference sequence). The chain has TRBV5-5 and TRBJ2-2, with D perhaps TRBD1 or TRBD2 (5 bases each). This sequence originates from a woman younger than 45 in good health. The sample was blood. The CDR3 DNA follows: TGTGCCAGCACCCTGGGGACCGCGAACACCGGGGAGCTGTTTTTT. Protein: CASTLGTANTGELFF.